This T cell receptor (beta chain) was obtained from a study of blood T cell repertoires in COVID-19. Study at large: The United States, Italy and Spain provided the acute and convalescent COVID-19 samples. PBMCs, B-cell-depleted T cells, or T cells provided the cDNA or gDNA that made up the material.

Authors' methods: Estimates of nucleated cell counts were drawn from the amplification of reference gene primers. The protocol was immunoSEQ multiplex PCR, while the TCRdb copy is restricted to in-frame clones and leaves out a portion. From that table come the V and J calls and clone size; the DNA was used to work out D and trimming. Altogether roughly 180,000 clones are present, 79% being singletons, with the ten largest covering around 8.1%. CDR3 length equals 13 residues. CDR1 is SNHLY and CDR2 is FYNNEI in the germline V gene. Trimming took 3 bases from V and 4 from J, leaving 9 bases between them. The Seattle site enrolled patients during active infection and followed them longitudinally.

The chain combines TRBV2 with TRBJ2-5; D perhaps matches TRBD2 (5 bases). This receptor was obtained from an older woman with COVID-19, enrolled during active disease. The sample comprised peripheral blood. The chain's CDR3 is CASSDVGRETQYF. The DNA of the CDR3 is TGTGCCAGCAGTGACGTAGGGAGAGAGACCCAGTACTTC.